This T cell receptor beta chain was observed in a study of beta chain features in type 1 diabetes. Study conclusions and caveats: Researchers reported that naive, central memory and Treg TCRB repertoires appeared more similar in patients than in healthy donors.

Expressed TCRB transcripts were sequenced, since all the RNA that had been isolated was reverse transcribed. An average about 3.8 million reads came from naive, central memory and regulatory T cell samples. Generated by immunoSEQ multiplex PCR, the TCRdb table keeps only in-frame clones and is missing some. Of about 410,000 clones listed, about 14% are singletons. Turning to this clone: No antigen is known for it.

On average, the one heparinised blood draw given by each donor was approximately 120 mL. Over 95% purity was reached by all sorted populations. Sequencing was done on a sample of naive CD4+ T cells from blood. The sequence derives from a man in his thirties or forties in good health.

The CDR3 reads CASSRGQGPYEQYF. CDR3 coding DNA: TGTGCCAGCAGTAGGGGACAGGGACCCTACGAGCAGTACTTC. The chain combines TRBV6-5 with TRBJ2-7, with 9 bases lining up with TRBD1. This CDR3 contains 14 residues. V shed 5 bases and J 2 bases; nucleotides not matched to a gene: 4. CDR1 and CDR2 (germline): MNHEY, SVGAGI.